The 32 T cell receptor beta chains in this list originate from one sample, sequenced in a study of T-cell reconstitution after alpha-beta-depleted transplantation in children. Molecular barcoding with unique molecular identifiers was used for the TCRbeta library. TCRdb re-called the PCR reads with MiXCR, one entry per CDR3 protein. The sample consists of 200,000 to 250,000 distinct CDR3 sequences, around 8.4% of them appearing once. This material consisted of PBMCs, mostly from graft donor cells, taken 360 days after TCRalphabeta/CD19-depleted stem cell transplant. The receptors derive from a male patient between 2 and 10 years old who had a stem cell transplant for acute myeloid leukemia, so the T cells may come from the graft donor.

This clonotype was observed at least ten times. This sequence joins TRBV15 and TRBJ2-5, with D tentatively TRBD1 (6 bases). V was clipped by 0 bases and J by 3 bases, with 11 bases between them. Germline values: CDR1 LNHNV, CDR2 YYDKDF (reference sequence). The CDR3 sequence is 15 residues long. CDR3 loop: CATSRDGTTEETQYF. The CDR3 nucleotides are TGTGCCACCAGCAGAGACGGGACAACAGAAGAGACCCAGTACTTC. The full variable domain, in which reference TRBV15 and TRBJ2-5 provide the parts outside the CDR3, is DAMVIQNPRYQVTQFGKPVTLSCSQTLNHNVMYWYQQKSSQAPKLLFHYYDKDFNNEADTPDNFQSRRPNTSFCFLDIRSPGLGDTAMYLCATSRDGTTEETQYFGPGTRLLVL.

This clonotype was seen repeatedly, ten times or more. The chain joins TRBV4-2 to TRBJ2-2, with D maybe TRBD1 (5 bases). This CDR3 region has 15 residues. V lost 3 bases and J lost 4, with 12 bases in between. From germline, CDR1 is LGHNA and CDR2 YNFKEQ. CDR3 in DNA: TGTGCCAGCAGCCATCCGACAGCACCCACCGGGGAGCTGTTTTTT. Translated: CASSHPTAPTGELFF.

The chain recombines TRBV11-1 with TRBJ2-3; possible D gene TRBD2, 7 bases. Trimming took 5 bases from V and 11 from J, leaving 32 bases between them. Germline V gene data show CDR1 as SGHAT and CDR2 as FQDESV (reference sequence). There are 18 residues in the CDR3. The CDR3 spells CASSAKIGSLGGAMGQYF. Here the CDR3 DNA reads TGTGCCAGCAGCGCTAAGATCGGGAGTTTAGGGGGGGCTATGGGGCAGTATTTT.

This clonotype was picked up a small number of times. This rearrangement joins TRBV2 to TRBJ2-5; D unresolved. The CDR3 totals 11 residues. Germline lookup yields CDR1 SNHLY and CDR2 FYNNEI. Trimming cost V 7 bases and J 3 bases, with 6 bases left between them. The CDR3: CASMGKETQYF. In nucleotides, the CDR3 is TGTGCCAGCATGGGCAAAGAGACCCAGTACTTC.

This chain uses TRBV19 with TRBJ1-1; no definite D call. Germline V lookup: CDR1 LNHDA, CDR2 SQIVND (reference sequence). The CDR3 loop spans 14 amino acids. The V gene lost 5 bases and the J gene lost 1 base, with 11 bases spanning the gap. CDR3 in DNA: TGTGCCAGTAGTCTCGGGTGGGCGAACACTGAAGCTTTCTTT. Translating it yields CASSLGWANTEAFF.

This clonotype was found many times. This chain links TRBV5-1 with TRBJ2-7, with D tentatively TRBD1 (5 bases). Germline CDR1 and CDR2: SGHRS and YFSETQ. The CDR3 runs 13 residues. The V gene lost 4 bases and the J gene lost 1 base, with 9 bases spanning the gap. The CDR3 nucleotides read TGCGCCAGCAGCCAGGGCCTTTCCTACGAGCAGTACTTC. As protein: CASSQGLSYEQYF.

J is TRBJ2-3 and V is TRBV2; 7 bases are shared with TRBD2. This CDR3 is 16 amino acids long. The trim removed 7 bases at V and 1 base at J, leaving 11 bases unmatched. Germline lookup yields CDR1 SNHLY and CDR2 FYNNEI. The CDR3 here is CASTRAGMSGTDTQYF. Written as DNA, the CDR3 is TGTGCCAGCACCCGAGCGGGGATGAGCGGCACAGATACGCAGTATTTT.

There are many counts of this clonotype. The chain couples TRBV6-5 to TRBJ2-5; 11 bases are a match to TRBD2. V lost 6 bases, J lost 1 base, and 13 bases stayed unmatched. There are 18 residues in the CDR3. Germline loops: CDR1 MNHEY, CDR2 SVGAGI. CDR3 sequence reads: CASSPLGLLAGAQETQYF. Written as DNA, the CDR3 is TGTGCCAGCAGCCCCCTCGGACTACTAGCGGGGGCCCAAGAGACCCAGTACTTC.

This clonotype has at least ten counts. The chain combines TRBV5-1 with TRBJ2-1; 9 bases match TRBD2. V gave up 0 bases and J gave up 0 bases; unmatched junction bases: 1. CDR1 and CDR2 (germline): SGHRS, YFSETQ. This CDR3 has 16 amino acids. The CDR3 region is CASSLEAGGSYNEQFF. The CDR3 DNA is TGCGCCAGCAGCTTGGAAGCGGGGGGCTCCTACAATGAGCAGTTCTTC.

This clonotype was recorded at least ten times. The chain recombines TRBV20-1 with TRBJ2-7, with D possibly called TRBD1 or TRBD2 (5 bases each). V lost 6 bases and J 1 base, leaving 16 bases between the germline ends. The germline gives CDR1 DFQATT, CDR2 SNEGSKA (reference sequence). The CDR3 is made up of 14 amino acids. The CDR3 DNA reads as TGCAGTGCGAATTCCGGGACCCCTTCCTACGAGCAGTACTTC. Encoded protein: CSANSGTPSYEQYF.

This clonotype was seen many times. This sequence joins TRBV20-1 and TRBJ1-1; possibly TRBD1 for D (6 bases). Germline CDR1 and CDR2: DFQATT and SNEGSKA (reference sequence). V was pared by 0 bases and J by 0 bases, with 17 bases between. The CDR3 totals 17 residues. The CDR3 sequence is CSARDHKRGTMNTEAFF. CDR3 in DNA: TGCAGTGCTAGAGATCACAAGAGGGGGACTATGAACACTGAAGCTTTCTTT.

This clonotype was counted many times. V usage is TRBV5-1 and J usage is TRBJ2-3; TRBD1 agrees at 7 bases. The length of the CDR3 is 14 residues. V shed 10 bases and J 3 bases; nucleotides not matched to a gene: 11. Germline V lookup: CDR1 SGHRS, CDR2 YFSETQ. CDR3 region: CARQQGLRTDTQYF. CDR3 nucleotide sequence: TGCGCCCGCCAACAGGGGTTGAGGACAGATACGCAGTATTTT.

The sample holds a few counts of this clonotype. The chain recombines TRBV29-1 with TRBJ1-2; D possibly corresponds to TRBD1 (6 bases). CDR1 and CDR2 from the germline V gene are SQVTM and ANQGSEA. The CDR3 totals 14 residues. Trimming took 1 base from V and 4 from J, leaving 13 bases between them. CDR3 region: CSVEATGTPYGYTF. CDR3 in DNA: TGCAGCGTTGAAGCCACAGGGACTCCCTATGGCTACACCTTC.

At least ten counts were recorded for this clonotype. The V call is TRBV12-3 or TRBV12-4, the J call TRBJ2-1; D may match TRBD1 or TRBD2 (5 bases each). With 3 bases removed from V and 8 bases from J, the gap between germline ends came to 23 bases. This CDR3 is built from 17 residues. Here the CDR3 reads CASSFVGPGEILHEQFF. In DNA, the CDR3 is TGTGCCAGCAGTTTTGTGGGACCCGGGGAGATTCTTCATGAGCAGTTCTTC.

This clonotype was seen at least ten times. CDR3 sequence (DNA): TGTGCCAGCAGTGAAGTCCGGGGGTCCTACAATGAGCAGTTCTTC. Residues: CASSEVRGSYNEQFF. The rearrangement uses TRBV2 and TRBJ2-1; D is possibly TRBD2 (6 bases). Trimming removed 1 base at V and 1 base at J, with 8 bases between. CDR1 and CDR2 from the germline V gene are SNHLY and FYNNEI. The CDR3 runs 15 residues.

This clonotype was counted a few times. The gene calls are TRBV7-8 and TRBJ1-2; D is unclear. From germline, CDR1 is SGHVS and CDR2 FQNEAQ. The length of the CDR3 is 15 residues. V lost 2 bases and J 4 bases, leaving 14 bases between the germline ends. The CDR3 nucleotides read TGTGCCAGCAGCTTACTCGGACGGTCTGGCTATGGCTACACCTTC. Its translation is CASSLLGRSGYGYTF.

This clonotype was found many times. The rearrangement joins TRBV4-3 to TRBJ2-5, with D perhaps TRBD1 (7 bases). The CDR3 consists of 16 residues. Trimming took off 4 bases at V and 0 bases at J, with 15 bases between the two ends. From germline, CDR1 is LGHNA and CDR2 YSLEER. CDR3 coding DNA: TGCGCCAGCAGCCGCATCAGGGGGGTAAACCAAGAGACCCAGTACTTC. Its translation is CASSRIRGVNQETQYF.

This clonotype was seen a handful of times. The gene calls are TRBV4-3 and TRBJ2-1; D remains unclear. Germline V gene lookup returns CDR1 LGHNA and CDR2 YSLEER. With 1 base removed from V and 0 bases from J, the gap between germline ends came to 10 bases. This CDR3 has 16 residues. CDR3 loop: CASSQVARSSYNEQFF. CDR3 nucleotides: TGCGCCAGCAGCCAAGTTGCCAGGAGCTCCTACAATGAGCAGTTCTTC.

This clonotype was seen ten or more times. The germline gene is not matched at one end of the junction; a read error may be the cause. The rearrangement links TRBV5-1 to TRBJ2-4; tentatively, D is TRBD1 or TRBD2 (5 bases each). The CDR3 is 17 residues long. Germline loops: CDR1 SGHRS, CDR2 YFSETQ. The CDR3 region has the DNA TGCGCCAGCAGCTTGAAGGGGACGGTCCTAGCCAAGAACATTCAGTACTTC. Its protein product is CASSLKGTVLAKNIQYF.

With respect to this clonotype: A read error may be the cause here, since a much bigger clone is one base away. The CDR3 spells CSVNRWQTYNEQFF. CDR3 coding DNA: TGCAGCGTTAATAGGTGGCAAACTTACAATGAGCAGTTCTTC. The chain carries TRBV29-1 and TRBJ2-1; D remains ambiguous. V lost 5 bases and J 4 bases, leaving 15 bases between the germline ends. This CDR3 is 14 amino acids long. The V gene's germline CDR1 is SQVTM and CDR2 ANQGSEA.

This clonotype was counted between two and nine times. The rearrangement uses TRBV10-3 and TRBJ1-1; no clear D. V lost 4 bases, J lost 2 bases, and 8 bases lay in between. Looked up from germline, CDR1 is ENHRY and CDR2 is SYGVKD. The CDR3 covers 13 residues. The CDR3, as DNA: TGTGCCATCAGTGCGGGATCCAACACTGAAGCTTTCTTT. Encoded protein: CAISAGSNTEAFF.

This clonotype was detected ten times or more. This chain uses TRBV5-1 with TRBJ2-1; D gene uncertain. Trimming cost V 4 bases and J 2 bases, with 13 bases left between them. There are 15 residues in the CDR3. Looked up from germline, CDR1 is SGHRS and CDR2 is YFSETQ. The CDR3 loop reads CASSLLGMTYNEQFF. The CDR3 DNA reads TGCGCCAGCAGCCTACTTGGCATGACCTACAATGAGCAGTTCTTC.

This clonotype has only a few counts. This sequence joins TRBV7-8 and TRBJ2-7, with TRBD2 matching over 15 bases. Unmatched junction bases numbered 6, after V lost 2 bases and J lost 4 bases. The CDR3 has 17 amino acids. Germline CDR1 SGHVS, CDR2 FQNEAQ. The CDR3 region is CASSLKSGLAGGYEQYF. Here the CDR3 DNA reads TGTGCCAGCAGCTTAAAATCGGGACTAGCGGGAGGTTACGAGCAGTACTTC.

This clonotype was detected many times. V gene TRBV7-2 combines with J gene TRBJ2-4; D uncertain. The germline CDR1 and CDR2 sequences are SGHTA and FQGNSA. The CDR3 spans 14 residues. Trimming shortened V by 2 bases and J by 2 bases, and 7 bases separated the two germline ends. The CDR3 is CASSLSFPKNIQYF. The DNA of the CDR3 is TGTGCCAGCAGCTTATCATTCCCCAAAAACATTCAGTACTTC.

This clonotype was counted many times. The V and J genes are TRBV7-2 and TRBJ2-5, with TRBD2 identical over 14 bases. J was trimmed by 1 base and V by 5 bases; bases with no gene match: 3. Germline CDR1 and CDR2: SGHTA and FQGNSA. The CDR3 is made up of 16 amino acids. CDR3 region: CASSPGLAGGQETQYF. In DNA, the CDR3 is TGTGCCAGCAGCCCTGGACTAGCGGGAGGCCAAGAGACCCAGTACTTC. Using reference TRBV7-2 and TRBJ2-5 for the parts outside the CDR3, the full variable domain is GAGVSQSPSNKVTEKGKDVELRCDPISGHTALYWYRQSLGQGLEFLIYFQGNSAPDKSGLPSDRFSAERTGGSVSTLTIQRTQQEDSAVYLCASSPGLAGGQETQYFGPGTRLLVL.

This clonotype appeared many times. The J gene is TRBJ2-2, the V gene TRBV6-1; D is perhaps TRBD1 (5 bases). Looked up from germline, CDR1 is MNHNS and CDR2 is SASEGT. V lost 6 bases to trimming and J lost 5 bases, with 25 bases between them. There are 18 residues in the CDR3. The CDR3 region has the DNA TGTGCCAGCAGCTCCCTTTTACAGGCTGGGCGAGGAACCGGGGAGCTGTTTTTT. The encoded protein is CASSSLLQAGRGTGELFF.

This clonotype was observed many times. The CDR3: CASSLTGGVNIQYF. CDR3 nucleotides: TGTGCCAGCAGTCTAACAGGGGGCGTGAACATTCAGTACTTC. J is TRBJ2-4 and V is TRBV27, with TRBD1 identical over 9 bases. The CDR3 totals 14 residues. J lost 7 bases, V lost 5 bases, and 6 bases had no gene match. Germline CDR1 and CDR2: MNHEY and SMNVEV (reference sequence).

This clonotype has ten or more counts. CDR3 sequence: CSAMTGGFYTQYF. DNA of the CDR3: TGCAGTGCTATGACAGGGGGTTTCTATACGCAGTATTTT. The chain joins TRBV20-1 to TRBJ2-3; TRBD1 agrees at 9 bases. CDR3 length: 13 residues. V lost 4 bases, J lost 7 bases, and 6 bases stayed unmatched. The germline V gene encodes CDR1 DFQATT and CDR2 SNEGSKA (reference sequence).

This clonotype was counted a few times. The chain combines TRBV12-3 or TRBV12-4 with TRBJ2-3, with D possibly matching TRBD1 (5 bases). The germline V and J ends were trimmed by 7 bases and 2 bases, with 13 bases remaining between them. The CDR3 consists of 14 residues. This CDR3 reads CASTVRQLTDTQYF. CDR3 nucleotide sequence: TGTGCCAGCACCGTCCGACAGCTCACAGATACGCAGTATTTT.

This clonotype was detected many times. The chain joins TRBV18 to TRBJ1-5; perhaps TRBD1 as D (6 bases). Germline CDR1 KGHSH, CDR2 LQKENI. This CDR3 is 15 amino acids long. V lost 1 base and J 7 bases, leaving 14 bases between the germline ends. Written as DNA, the CDR3 is TGTGCCAGCTCACCACAATCAGGGGTCGGCCAGCCCCAGCATTTT. This sequence encodes CASSPQSGVGQPQHF. Full variable domain (rest looked up from reference TRBV18 and TRBJ1-5): NAGVMQNPRHLVRRRGQEARLRCSPMKGHSHVYWYRQLPEEGLKFMVYLQKENIIDESGMPKERFSAEFPKEGPSILRIQQVVRGDSAAYFCASSPQSGVGQPQHFGDGTRLSIL.

This clonotype was found a few times. This chain connects TRBV5-1 to TRBJ2-3; 8 bases align to TRBD2. The CDR3 loop spans 17 amino acids. J gave up 1 base and V 3 bases, and 10 bases lay outside the gene matches. Germline CDR1 and CDR2: SGHRS and YFSETQ. CDR3 DNA: TGCGCCAGCAGCTCGTATAGCGGGATGCTTCGCACAGATACGCAGTATTTT. The encoded protein is CASSSYSGMLRTDTQYF.

This clonotype was counted ten times or more. The chain couples TRBV7-9 to TRBJ2-7; D is perhaps TRBD1 or TRBD2 (5 bases each). Trimming took off 1 base at V and 12 bases at J, with 10 bases between the two ends. CDR1 is SEHNR, CDR2 FQNEAQ, per germline (reference sequence). The CDR3 consists of 11 residues. Here the CDR3 reads CASSLEEGTYF. Here the CDR3 DNA reads TGTGCCAGCAGCTTAGAAGAGGGGACGTACTTC.